This T cell receptor (beta chain) derives from a study of T cell responses to AZD1222 COVID-19 vaccine. TCRdb's copy holds only in-frame clones and misses some; the assay was immunoSEQ multiplex PCR. The sample consists of approximately 130,000 clones, roughly 90% of them appearing once. This clone was seen a handful of times. Germline assignment: CDR1 MNHNY and CDR2 SVGAGI (reference sequence). V shed 2 bases and J 7 bases; nucleotides not matched to a gene: 5. The CDR3 has 15 amino acids. The chain combines TRBV6-6 with TRBJ1-6; 7 bases match TRBD1. This sequence originates from an adult in good health. The sequencing used peripheral blood, collected on day 0 of AZD1222 vaccination. CDR3 sequence reads: CASSYLQGGNSPLHF. The CDR3 DNA is TGTGCCAGCAGTTACCTTCAGGGGGGAAATTCACCCCTCCACTTT.